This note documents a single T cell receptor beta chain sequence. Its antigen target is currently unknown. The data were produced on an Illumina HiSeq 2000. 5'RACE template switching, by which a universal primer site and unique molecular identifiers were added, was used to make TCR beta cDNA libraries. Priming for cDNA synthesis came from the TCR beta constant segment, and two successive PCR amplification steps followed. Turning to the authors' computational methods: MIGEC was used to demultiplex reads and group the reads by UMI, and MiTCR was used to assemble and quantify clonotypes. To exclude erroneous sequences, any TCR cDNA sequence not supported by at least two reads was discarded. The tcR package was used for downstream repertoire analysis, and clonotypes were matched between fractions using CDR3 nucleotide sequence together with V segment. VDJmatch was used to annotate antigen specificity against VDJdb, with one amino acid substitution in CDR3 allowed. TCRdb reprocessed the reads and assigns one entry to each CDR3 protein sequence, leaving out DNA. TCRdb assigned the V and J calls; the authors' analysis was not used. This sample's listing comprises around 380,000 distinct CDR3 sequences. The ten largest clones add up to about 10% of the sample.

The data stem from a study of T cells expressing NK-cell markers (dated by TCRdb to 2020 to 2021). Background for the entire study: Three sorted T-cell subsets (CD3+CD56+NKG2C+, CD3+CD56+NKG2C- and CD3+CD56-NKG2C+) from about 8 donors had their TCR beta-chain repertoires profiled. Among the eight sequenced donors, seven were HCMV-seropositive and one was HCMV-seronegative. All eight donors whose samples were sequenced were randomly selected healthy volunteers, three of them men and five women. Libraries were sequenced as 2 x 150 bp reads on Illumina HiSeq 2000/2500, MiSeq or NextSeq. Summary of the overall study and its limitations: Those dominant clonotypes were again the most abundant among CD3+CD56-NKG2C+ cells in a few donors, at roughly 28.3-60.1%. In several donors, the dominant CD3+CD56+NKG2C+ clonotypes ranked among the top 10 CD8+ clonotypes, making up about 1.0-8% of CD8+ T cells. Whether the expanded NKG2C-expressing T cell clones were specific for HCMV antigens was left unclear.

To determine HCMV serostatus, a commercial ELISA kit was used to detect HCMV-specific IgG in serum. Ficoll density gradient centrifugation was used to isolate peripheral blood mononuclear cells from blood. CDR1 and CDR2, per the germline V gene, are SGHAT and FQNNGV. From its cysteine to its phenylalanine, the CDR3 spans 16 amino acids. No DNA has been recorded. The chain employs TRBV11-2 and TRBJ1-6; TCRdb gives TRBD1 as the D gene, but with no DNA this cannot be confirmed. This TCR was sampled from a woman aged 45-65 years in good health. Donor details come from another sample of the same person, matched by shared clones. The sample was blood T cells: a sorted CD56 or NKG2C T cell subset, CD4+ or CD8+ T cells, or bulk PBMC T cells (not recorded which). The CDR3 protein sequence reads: CASSLLQGKSSSPLHF.